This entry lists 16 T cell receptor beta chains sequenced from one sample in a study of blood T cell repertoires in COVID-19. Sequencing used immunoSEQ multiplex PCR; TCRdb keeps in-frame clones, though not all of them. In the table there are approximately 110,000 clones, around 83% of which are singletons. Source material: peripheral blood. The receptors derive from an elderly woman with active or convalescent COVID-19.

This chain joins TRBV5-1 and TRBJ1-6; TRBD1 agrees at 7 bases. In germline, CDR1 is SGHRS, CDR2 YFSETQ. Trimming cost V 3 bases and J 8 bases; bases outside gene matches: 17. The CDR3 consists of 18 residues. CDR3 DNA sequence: TGCGCCAGCAGCTATCGGACAGGAAGGGCCCTCCGTGATTCACCCCTCCACTTT. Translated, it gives CASSYRTGRALRDSPLHF. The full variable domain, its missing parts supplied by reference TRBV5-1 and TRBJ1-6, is KAGVTQTPRYLIKTRGQQVTLSCSPISGHRSVSWYQQTPGQGLQFLFEYFSETQRNKGNFPGRFSGRQFSNSRSEMNVSTLELGDSALYLCASSYRTGRALRDSPLHFGNGTRLTVT.

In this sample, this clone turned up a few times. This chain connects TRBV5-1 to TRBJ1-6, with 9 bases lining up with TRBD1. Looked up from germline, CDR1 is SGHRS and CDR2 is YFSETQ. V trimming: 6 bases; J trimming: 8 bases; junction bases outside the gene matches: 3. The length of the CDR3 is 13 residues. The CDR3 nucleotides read TGCGCCAGCAAAACAGGGGGCGATTCACCCCTCCACTTT. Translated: CASKTGGDSPLHF.

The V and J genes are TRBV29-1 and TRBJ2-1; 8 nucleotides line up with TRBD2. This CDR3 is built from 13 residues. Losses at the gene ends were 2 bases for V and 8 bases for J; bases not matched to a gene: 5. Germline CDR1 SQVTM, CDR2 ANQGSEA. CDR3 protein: CSVETSGSDEQFF. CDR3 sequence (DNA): TGCAGCGTTGAAACCAGCGGGAGCGATGAGCAGTTCTTC.

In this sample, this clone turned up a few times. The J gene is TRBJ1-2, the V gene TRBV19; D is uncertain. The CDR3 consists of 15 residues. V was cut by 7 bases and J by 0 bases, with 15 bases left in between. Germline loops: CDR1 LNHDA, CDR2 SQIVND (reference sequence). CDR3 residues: CASTIGRSTNYGYTF. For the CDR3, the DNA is TGTGCCAGTACCATCGGGAGGTCAACTAACTATGGCTACACCTTC.

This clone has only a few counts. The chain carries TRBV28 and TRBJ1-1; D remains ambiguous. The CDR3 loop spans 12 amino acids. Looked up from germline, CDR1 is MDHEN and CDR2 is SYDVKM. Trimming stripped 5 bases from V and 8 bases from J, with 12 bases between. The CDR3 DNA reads TGTGCCAGCAGTATACCGCTCAGGGAAGCTTTCTTT. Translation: CASSIPLREAFF. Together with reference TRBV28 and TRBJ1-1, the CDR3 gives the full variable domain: DVKVTQSSRYLVKRTGEKVFLECVQDMDHENMFWYRQDPGLGLRLIYFSYDVKMKEKGDIPEGYSVSREKKERFSLILESASTNQTSMYLCASSIPLREAFFGQGTRLTVV.

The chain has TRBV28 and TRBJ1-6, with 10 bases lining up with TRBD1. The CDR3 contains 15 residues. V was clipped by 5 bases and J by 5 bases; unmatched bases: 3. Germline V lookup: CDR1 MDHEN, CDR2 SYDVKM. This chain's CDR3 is CASSVGTGDNSPLHF. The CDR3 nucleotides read TGTGCCAGCAGTGTCGGGACAGGGGATAATTCACCCCTCCACTTT.

CDR3 bases: TGTGCCATCATGGGGTCTAGCGGGAACCAAGAGACCCAGTACTTC. Its protein product is CAIMGSSGNQETQYF. V is TRBV10-3 and J is TRBJ2-5; TRBD2 matches 9 bases. V lost 7 bases, J lost 0 bases, and 6 bases stayed unmatched. This CDR3 comprises 15 residues. CDR1 is ENHRY, CDR2 SYGVKD, per germline.

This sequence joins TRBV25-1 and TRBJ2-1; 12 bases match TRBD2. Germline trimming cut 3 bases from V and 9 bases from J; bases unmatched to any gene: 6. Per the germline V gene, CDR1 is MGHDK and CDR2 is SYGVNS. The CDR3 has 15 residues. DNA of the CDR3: TGTGCCAGCAGTGATCCCGGACTAGCGGGATTTGAGCAGTTCTTC. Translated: CASSDPGLAGFEQFF.

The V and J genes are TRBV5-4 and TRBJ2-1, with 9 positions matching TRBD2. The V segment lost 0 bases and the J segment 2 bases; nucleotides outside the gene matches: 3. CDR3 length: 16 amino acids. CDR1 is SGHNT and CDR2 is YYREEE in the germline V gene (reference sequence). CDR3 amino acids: CASSLDIAGAYNEQFF. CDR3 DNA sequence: TGTGCCAGCAGCTTGGACATAGCGGGAGCCTACAATGAGCAGTTCTTC.

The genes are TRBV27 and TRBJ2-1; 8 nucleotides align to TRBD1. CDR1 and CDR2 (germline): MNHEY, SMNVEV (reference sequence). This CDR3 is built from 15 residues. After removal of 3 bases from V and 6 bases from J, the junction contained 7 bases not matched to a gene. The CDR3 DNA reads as TGTGCCAGCAGTTTGAGACAGGGGATGGGCAATGAGCAGTTCTTC. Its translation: CASSLRQGMGNEQFF.

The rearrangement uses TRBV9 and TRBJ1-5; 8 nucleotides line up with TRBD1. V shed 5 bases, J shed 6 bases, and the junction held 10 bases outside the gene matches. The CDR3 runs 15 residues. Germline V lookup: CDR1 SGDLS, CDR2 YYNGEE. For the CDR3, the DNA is TGTGCCAGCAGTCCTGGGACAGGCCATTTTCAGCCCCAGCATTTT. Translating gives CASSPGTGHFQPQHF.

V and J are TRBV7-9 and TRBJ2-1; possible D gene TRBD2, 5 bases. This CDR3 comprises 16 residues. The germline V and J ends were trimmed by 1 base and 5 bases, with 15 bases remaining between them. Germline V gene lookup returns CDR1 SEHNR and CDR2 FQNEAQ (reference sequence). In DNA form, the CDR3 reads TGTGCCAGCAGCTTAGAGGGAGCGGCCTTTAACAATGAGCAGTTCTTC. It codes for CASSLEGAAFNNEQFF. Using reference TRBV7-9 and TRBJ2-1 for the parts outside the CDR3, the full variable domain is DTGVSQNPRHKITKRGQNVTFRCDPISEHNRLYWYRQTLGQGPEFLTYFQNEAQLEKSRLLSDRFSAERPKGSFSTLEIQRTEQGDSAMYLCASSLEGAAFNNEQFFGPGTRLTVL.

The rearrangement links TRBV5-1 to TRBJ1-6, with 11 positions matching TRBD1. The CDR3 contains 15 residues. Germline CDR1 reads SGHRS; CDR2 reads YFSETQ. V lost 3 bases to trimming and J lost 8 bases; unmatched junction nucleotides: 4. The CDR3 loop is CASSSGQGDYSPLHF. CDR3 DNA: TGCGCCAGCAGCTCGGGACAGGGGGACTATTCACCCCTCCACTTT.

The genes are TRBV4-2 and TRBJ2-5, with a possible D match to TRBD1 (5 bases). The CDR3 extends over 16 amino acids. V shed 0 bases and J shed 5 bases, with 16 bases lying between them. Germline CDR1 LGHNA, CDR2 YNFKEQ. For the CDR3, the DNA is TGTGCCAGCAGCCAAGAAGGTTGGCAGGGTGAGGAGACCCAGTACTTC. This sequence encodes CASSQEGWQGEETQYF.

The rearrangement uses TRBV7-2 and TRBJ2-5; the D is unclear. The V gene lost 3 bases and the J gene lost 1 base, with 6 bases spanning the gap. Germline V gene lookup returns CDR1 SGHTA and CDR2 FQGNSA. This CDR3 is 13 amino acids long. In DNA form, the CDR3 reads TGTGCCAGCAGCTTTAATATCCAAGAGACCCAGTACTTC. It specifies CASSFNIQETQYF.

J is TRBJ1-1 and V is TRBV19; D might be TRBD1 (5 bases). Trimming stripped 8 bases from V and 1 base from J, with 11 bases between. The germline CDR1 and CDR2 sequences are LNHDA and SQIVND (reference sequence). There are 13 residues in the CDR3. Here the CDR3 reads CASLTGPNTEAFF. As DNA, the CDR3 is TGTGCCAGTTTAACAGGACCGAACACTGAAGCTTTCTTT.